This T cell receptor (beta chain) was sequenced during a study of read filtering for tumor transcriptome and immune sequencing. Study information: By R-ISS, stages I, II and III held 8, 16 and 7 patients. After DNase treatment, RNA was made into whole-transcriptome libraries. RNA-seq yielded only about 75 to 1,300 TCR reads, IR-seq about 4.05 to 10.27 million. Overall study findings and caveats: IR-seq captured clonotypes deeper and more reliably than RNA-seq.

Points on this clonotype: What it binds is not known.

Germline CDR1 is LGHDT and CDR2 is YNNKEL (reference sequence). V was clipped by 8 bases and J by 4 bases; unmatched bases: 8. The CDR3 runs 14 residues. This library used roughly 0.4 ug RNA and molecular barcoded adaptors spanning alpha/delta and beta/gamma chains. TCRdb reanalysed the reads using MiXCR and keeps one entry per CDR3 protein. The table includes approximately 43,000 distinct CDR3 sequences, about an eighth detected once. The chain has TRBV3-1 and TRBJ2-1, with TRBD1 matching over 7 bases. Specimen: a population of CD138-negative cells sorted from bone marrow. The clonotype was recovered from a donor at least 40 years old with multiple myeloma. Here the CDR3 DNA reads TGTGCCAGCCGCCCGGGACAGTTATACAATGAGCAGTTCTTC. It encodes CASRPGQLYNEQFF.